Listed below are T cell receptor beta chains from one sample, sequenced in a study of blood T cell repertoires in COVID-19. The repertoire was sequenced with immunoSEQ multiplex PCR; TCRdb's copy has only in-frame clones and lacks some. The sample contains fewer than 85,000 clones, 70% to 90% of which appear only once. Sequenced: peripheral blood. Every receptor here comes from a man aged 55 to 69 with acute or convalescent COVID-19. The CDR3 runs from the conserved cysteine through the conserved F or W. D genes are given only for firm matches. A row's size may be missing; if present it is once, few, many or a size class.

TGTGCCGGGGCGGGGGTGGAAGGAAACACCATATATTTT,CAGAGVEGNTIYF,TRBV30,NA,TRBJ1-3,NA
TGTGCCAGCAGCACGGCCCAGGGCAATCAGCCCCAGCATTTT,CASSTAQGNQPQHF,TRBV21-1,NA,TRBJ1-5,NA
TGTGCCAGCAGCCGCCGGCACAGGCCTAAGGAGGAAGCTTTCTTT,CASSRRHRPKEEAFF,TRBV21-1,NA,TRBJ1-1,NA
TGTGCCAGCAGTGAAGAGGCAGGGGATAACTATGGCTACACCTTC,CASSEEAGDNYGYTF,TRBV2,NA,TRBJ1-2,NA
TGTGCCAGCAGGCGGGACCTAAGCAATCAGCCCCAGCATTTT,CASRRDLSNQPQHF,TRBV2,NA,TRBJ1-5,NA
TGTGCCAGCAGGCTGGGGAGGAGGACTGAAGCTTTCTTT,CASRLGRRTEAFF,TRBV14,NA,TRBJ1-1,NA
TGTGCCAGCAGTTTGAGGTTTCGAGACACCGGGGAGCTGTTTTTT,CASSLRFRDTGELFF,TRBV27,NA,TRBJ2-2,NA
TGTGCCATCAGCCCAACAGGGGGCACTGAAGCTTTCTTT,CAISPTGGTEAFF,TRBV10-3,NA,TRBJ1-1,TRBD1
TGTGCCAGCAGCTTATCTAGAAATAGCAATCAGCCCCAGCATTTT,CASSLSRNSNQPQHF,TRBV11-2,once,TRBJ1-5,NA
TGTGCCAGCAGCCACCCGAGGCAGGGAACAGATACGCAGTATTTT,CASSHPRQGTDTQYF,TRBV3-1/TRBV3-2,NA,TRBJ2-3,NA
TGTGCCAGCAGCTCTCGGGACACTACCTATGGCTACACCTTC,CASSSRDTTYGYTF,TRBV7-8,few,TRBJ1-2,NA
TGTGCCTCGGGGACTAGCGGGGGGCCTAGATTGGGGAACACCGGGGAGCTGTTTTTT,CASGTSGGPRLGNTGELFF,TRBV10-3,NA,TRBJ2-2,TRBD2
TGCGCCAGCAGCCCGGTCCCAGGGGGCTCAACTGAAGCTTTCTTT,CASSPVPGGSTEAFF,TRBV5-1,NA,TRBJ1-1,TRBD1
TGTGCCAGTAGTATAGACGGAACTGGAGGGGGCGTTTGGGGCGGCTACACCTTC,CASSIDGTGGGVWGGYTF,TRBV19,NA,TRBJ1-2,TRBD1
TGTGCCAGCAGTTACTTCGGGACAGGGTGGTTCGAGCAGTACTTC,CASSYFGTGWFEQYF,TRBV6-6,NA,TRBJ2-7,TRBD1